This T cell receptor beta chain was documented in a study of cytomegalovirus exposure and HLA in healthy donors. Looking at the study overall: Both the 120 or so validation repertoires and the roughly 640 first-cohort repertoires used the same platform, as reported by a later analysis. Findings of the study overall: Rarity marked most TCR sequences, yet some public TCRs occurred in many donors. Subsequent analysis found a tendency for first-cohort TCR clusters to co-occur within the approximately 130 validation repertoires.

Profiling relied on immunoSEQ multiplex PCR, and the TCRdb table lists in-frame clones only, not all of them. The data hold approximately 140,000 clones, with just under 85% observed a single time. The approximately 130-subject validation cohort, separate from the roughly 700-subject first cohort, included the donors. Germline trimming cut 3 bases from V and 7 bases from J; bases unmatched to any gene: 6. The length of the CDR3 is 14 residues. The germline V gene has CDR1 SNHLY and CDR2 FYNNEI. Remarks on this clone: Its cognate antigen is unknown.

What was sequenced was PBMCs. The V call is TRBV2, the J call TRBJ1-5; TRBD1 matches at 7 bases. The sequence was obtained from a woman aged 25 to 39 in good health and CMV-seronegative. The CDR3 DNA is TGTGCCAGCAGTGAGGAGGGGGCTGGGCAGCCCCAGCATTTT. Translation: CASSEEGAGQPQHF.